This entry is about one TCR beta chain. For each donor, at least one pre-ART and at least two post-ART PBMC samples were available. The V and J ends lost 3 bases and 7 bases respectively, with 12 bases between them. Looked up from germline, CDR1 is MGHDK and CDR2 is SYGVNS. The CDR3 totals 14 residues. These data originate in a study of long-term antiretroviral therapy in people with HIV. The wider study: The earliest samples came about a decade before the 2015 immediate-ART recommendation.

It was version v3.0 of the immunoSEQ assay that was run at survey level. Some clones are missing from TCRdb's copy, which holds only in-frame ones; the method was immunoSEQ multiplex PCR. Seen here are 15,000 to 20,000 clones, about 91% observed once, and the top ten hold approximately 8.7%. The material was unsorted PBMCs, obtained 0.3 years after starting antiretroviral therapy. This receptor was obtained from a man aged 60 to 69 with HIV. This chain connects TRBV25-1 to TRBJ1-4; D not resolved. As DNA, the CDR3 is TGTGCCAGCAGTGACCCGAGGGCGAGTGAAAAACTGTTTTTT. Protein: CASSDPRASEKLFF. Supplemented by reference TRBV25-1 and TRBJ1-4, the full variable domain reads EADIYQTPRYLVIGTGKKITLECSQTMGHDKMYWYQQDPGMELHLIHYSYGVNSTEKGDLSSESTVSRIRTEHFPLTLESARPSHTSQYLCASSDPRASEKLFFGSGTQLSVL.